This T cell receptor (beta chain) was identified during a study of monozygotic twins with inflammatory bowel disease. Germline assignment: CDR1 ENHRY and CDR2 SYGVKD. CDR3 size: 12 residues. Blood samples measuring 2.5 ml were taken per donor. Every sample had its cDNA made across eight separate reactions. Template switching appended UMIs that held a 6-nucleotide sample barcode. For both chains, the TCRalpha and TCRbeta cDNA went through two nested PCRs of approximately 16 and 10 cycles. TCRdb derives one entry per CDR3 protein from the 5' RACE reads, leaving out DNA. The specimen's table records more than 300,000 distinct CDR3 sequences.

The material sequenced was blood. This TCR came from a human donor with ulcerative colitis or Crohn's disease, or a healthy co-twin of an affected twin (not recorded which). The chain recombines TRBV10-3 with TRBJ2-5. The CDR3 spells CAISESRETQYF.